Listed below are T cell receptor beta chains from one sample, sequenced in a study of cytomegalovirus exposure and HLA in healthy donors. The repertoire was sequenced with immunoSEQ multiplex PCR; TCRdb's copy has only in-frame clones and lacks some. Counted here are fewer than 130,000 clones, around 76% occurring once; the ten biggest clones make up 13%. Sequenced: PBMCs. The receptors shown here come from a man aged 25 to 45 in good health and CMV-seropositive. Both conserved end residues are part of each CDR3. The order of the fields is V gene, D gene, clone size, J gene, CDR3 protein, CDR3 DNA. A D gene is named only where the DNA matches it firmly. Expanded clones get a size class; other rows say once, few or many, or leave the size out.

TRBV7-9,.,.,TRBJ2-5,CASSSPEELGETQYF,TGTGCCAGCAGCTCGCCGGAGGAGCTGGGGGAGACCCAGTACTTC
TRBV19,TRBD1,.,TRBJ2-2,CASSKGAGGVHGELFF,TGTGCCAGTAGTAAGGGGGCAGGGGGCGTTCACGGGGAGCTGTTTTTT
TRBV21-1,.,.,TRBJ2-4,CASSSRDRDAKNIQYF,TGTGCCAGCAGCTCCCGGGACAGGGATGCCAAAAACATTCAGTACTTC
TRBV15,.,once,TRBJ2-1,CATSRAAHLSSNEQFF,TGTGCCACCAGCAGAGCGGCACATCTCTCTAGCAATGAGCAGTTCTTC
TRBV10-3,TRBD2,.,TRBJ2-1,CAISARGLAGLDLNEQFF,TGTGCCATCAGTGCCCGGGGACTAGCGGGACTCGACCTTAATGAGCAGTTCTTC
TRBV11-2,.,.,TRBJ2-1,CASSLALYNEQFF,TGTGCCAGCAGCTTAGCACTCTACAATGAGCAGTTCTTC
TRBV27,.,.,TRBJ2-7,CASSLGPSGEQYF,TGTGCCAGCAGTTTAGGGCCCTCGGGAGAGCAGTACTTC
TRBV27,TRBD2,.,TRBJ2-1,CASSSLGSGGLNEQFF,TGTGCCAGCAGTTCCTTAGGTAGCGGGGGTCTCAATGAGCAGTTCTTC
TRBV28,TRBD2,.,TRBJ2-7,CASSLGRRLAGYEQYF,TGTGCCAGCAGTTTAGGAAGGCGACTAGCGGGGTACGAGCAGTACTTC
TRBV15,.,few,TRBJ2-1,CATSLRDEGDDEQFF,TGTGCCACCAGCCTCCGGGACGAGGGGGACGATGAGCAGTTCTTC
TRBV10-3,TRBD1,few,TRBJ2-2,CAISGRQGLNTGELFF,TGTGCCATCAGTGGCCGACAGGGGCTAAACACCGGGGAGCTGTTTTTT
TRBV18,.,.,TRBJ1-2,CASVPSRDFYGYTF,TGTGCCAGCGTCCCCAGCAGGGATTTCTATGGCTACACCTTC
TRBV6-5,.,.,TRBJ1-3,CASSYGGLPNTIYF,TGTGCCAGCAGTTATGGAGGCTTACCAAACACCATATATTTT
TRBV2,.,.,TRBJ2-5,CASSEAGGIPQTQYF,TGTGCCAGCAGTGAAGCAGGGGGTATTCCACAGACCCAGTACTTC
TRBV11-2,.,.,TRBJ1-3,CASSPRGNPIYF,TGTGCCAGCAGCCCTAGGGGGAATCCCATATATTTT
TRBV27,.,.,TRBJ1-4,CASSIRFATNEKLFF,TGTGCCAGCAGTATCCGGTTCGCAACTAATGAAAAACTGTTTTTT
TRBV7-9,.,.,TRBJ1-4,CASSHIARGHLNEKLFF,TGTGCCAGCAGCCATATAGCGAGGGGACACCTAAATGAAAAACTGTTTTTT
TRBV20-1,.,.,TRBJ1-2,CSALGSYGYTF,TGCAGTGCCCTAGGGAGCTATGGCTACACCTTC
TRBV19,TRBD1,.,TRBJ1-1,CASSFSPGQMNTEAFF,TGTGCCAGTAGTTTCTCTCCGGGACAGATGAACACTGAAGCTTTCTTT
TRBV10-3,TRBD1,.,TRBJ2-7,CVISEPQGANYEQYF,TGTGTCATCAGTGAACCCCAGGGGGCCAACTACGAGCAGTACTTC
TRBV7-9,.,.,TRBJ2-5,CASSLAFDREQYF,TGTGCCAGCAGCTTAGCGTTCGATCGGGAGCAGTACTTC
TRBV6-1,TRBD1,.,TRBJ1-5,CASTDPDRVGGQPQHF,TGTGCCAGCACTGACCCGGACAGGGTAGGAGGTCAGCCCCAGCATTTT